These 16 T cell receptor beta chains originate from one sample sequenced in a study of beta chain features in type 1 diabetes. The isolated RNA, all of it, was reverse transcribed, so expressed TCRB transcripts were what got sequenced. The assay was immunoSEQ multiplex PCR, and TCRdb's table has in-frame clones only and misses some. The repertoire holds 900,000 or so clones, 17% seen once, with about 0.02% in the top ten. Sequencing was done on a sample of naive CD4+ T cells from blood. These receptors were collected from a woman aged 18-35 years in good health.

The rearrangement links TRBV28 to TRBJ1-2, with 7 bases aligning to TRBD1. Per the germline V gene, CDR1 is MDHEN and CDR2 is SYDVKM. Trimming took 5 bases from V and 0 from J; bases not matched to a gene: 9. There are 16 residues in the CDR3. The CDR3, as DNA: TGTGCCAGCAGTGCCCAGACAGGGTACCCTAACTATGGCTACACCTTC. Translation gives CASSAQTGYPNYGYTF.

V usage is TRBV28 and J usage is TRBJ1-1, with a weak D call TRBD1 (6 bases). V lost 4 bases and J lost 10, with 19 bases in between. This CDR3 spans 14 amino acids. Germline-derived CDR1 and CDR2 are MDHEN and SYDVKM. The CDR3 coding sequence is TGTGCCAGCAGTTCGACGGGGGTACAGGGTGGAGCTTTCTTT. Protein: CASSSTGVQGGAFF.

This clone appeared a few times. The genes are TRBV18 and TRBJ2-7, with 7 bases identical to TRBD2. Trimming cost V 2 bases and J 0 bases; bases outside gene matches: 7. The CDR3 totals 16 residues. In germline, CDR1 is KGHSH, CDR2 LQKENI. CDR3 nucleotide sequence: TGTGCCAGCTCACCAAGGGGCGCGGGAGACTCCTACGAGCAGTACTTC. Its protein is CASSPRGAGDSYEQYF.

A few counts support this clone. The rearrangement links TRBV29-1 to TRBJ2-7; 7 bases agree with TRBD1. Per the germline V gene, CDR1 is SQVTM and CDR2 is ANQGSEA. This CDR3 is 14 amino acids long. The V gene end was trimmed by 6 bases and the J gene end by 2 bases; junction bases not matched to a gene: 10. CDR3 DNA sequence: TGCAGCGTCCAACTCAGACAGGGCCCCTACGAGCAGTACTTC. Encoded protein: CSVQLRQGPYEQYF.

The rearrangement joins TRBV18 to TRBJ2-1; 8 nucleotides align to TRBD2. Trimming removed 5 bases from V and 5 bases from J; junction bases left unmatched: 5. Germline V gene lookup returns CDR1 KGHSH and CDR2 LQKENI. The CDR3 loop spans 14 amino acids. CDR3 loop: CASSLTSVNNEQFF. The DNA for the CDR3 is TGTGCCAGCTCATTGACTAGCGTAAACAATGAGCAGTTCTTC.

This chain joins TRBV4-2 and TRBJ2-2; D may be TRBD2 (5 bases). The germline CDR1 and CDR2 sequences are LGHNA and YNFKEQ. The CDR3 covers 17 residues. V lost 1 base, J lost 0 bases, and 12 bases lay in between. The CDR3 DNA reads as TGTGCCAGCAGCCAAGCCATCTGGAGGACGAACACCGGGGAGCTGTTTTTT. Its protein is CASSQAIWRTNTGELFF.

The rearrangement links TRBV9 to TRBJ2-1; 8 bases map to TRBD2. With 0 bases clipped from V and 5 bases from J, the junction kept 7 bases outside the gene matches. The CDR3 has 16 residues. Germline V gene data show CDR1 as SGDLS and CDR2 as YYNGEE. For the CDR3, the DNA is TGTGCCAGCAGCGTAGGGGATAGCGGGATTGACAATGAGCAGTTCTTC. It translates to CASSVGDSGIDNEQFF.

The V call is TRBV9, the J call TRBJ2-5; 7 bases are a match to TRBD1. With the DNA end fitting TRBJ2-7 better, the J assignment may be wrong. The CDR3 is 14 amino acids. Germline V gene data show CDR1 as SGDLS and CDR2 as YYNGEE. DNA of the CDR3: TGTGCCAGCAGCCCAAAGACAGGGTTCTACGAGCAGTACTTC. Residues: CASSPKTGFYEQYF.

The chain links TRBV10-2 to TRBJ2-2; TRBD2 agrees at 9 bases. V lost 5 bases, J lost 3 bases, and 4 bases stayed unmatched. CDR3 size: 15 residues. Germline V gives CDR1 WSHSY, CDR2 SAAADI. The CDR3 DNA follows: TGCGCCAGCAGTAACCTAGCGGGATACACCGGGGAGCTGTTTTTT. Amino acid sequence: CASSNLAGYTGELFF.

This clone was counted only a few times. V is TRBV20-1 and J is TRBJ1-2; no firm D call. Trimming pared 6 bases from V and 4 bases from J, leaving 9 bases between. The CDR3 runs 11 residues. Per the germline V gene, CDR1 is DFQATT and CDR2 is SNEGSKA (reference sequence). CDR3 amino acids: CSASATYGYTF. In DNA form, the CDR3 reads TGCAGTGCCTCAGCTACCTATGGCTACACCTTC.

The chain carries TRBV11-2 and TRBJ2-7; TRBD2 matches 16 bases. CDR1 and CDR2 from the germline V gene are SGHAT and FQNNGV. The CDR3 extends over 17 amino acids. J was trimmed by 6 bases and V by 5 bases; bases with no gene match: 10. The CDR3 protein is CASSRSGTSGRASEQYF. In DNA, the CDR3 is TGTGCCAGCAGCCGGTCCGGGACTAGCGGGAGGGCAAGCGAGCAGTACTTC.

The chain employs TRBV7-8 and TRBJ1-2; tentative D call: TRBD1 (6 bases). The CDR3 is 14 residues long. The germline gives CDR1 SGHVS, CDR2 FQNEAQ. V shed 0 bases and J shed 4 bases, with 9 bases lying between them. This CDR3 reads CASSLARTAYGYTF. CDR3 nucleotide sequence: TGTGCCAGCAGCTTAGCCCGGACAGCCTATGGCTACACCTTC.

This clone was recorded a few times. The V and J genes are TRBV7-2 and TRBJ2-7; D ambiguous. The V and J ends lost 1 base and 2 bases respectively, with 9 bases between them. The germline gives CDR1 SGHTA, CDR2 FQGNSA. This CDR3 region has 14 residues. The CDR3 region has the DNA TGTGCCAGCAGCTTAGGCCCCTTACCCTACGAGCAGTACTTC. Its protein product is CASSLGPLPYEQYF.

This clone was found a few times. The gene calls are TRBV6-6 and TRBJ1-1; D not certain. The germline V gene has CDR1 MNHNY and CDR2 SVGAGI (reference sequence). V shed 7 bases and J shed 2 bases, with 17 bases lying between them. The CDR3 runs to 15 residues. CDR3: CASTLVGRPNTEAFF. In nucleotides, the CDR3 is TGTGCCAGCACGTTGGTCGGGAGGCCTAACACTGAAGCTTTCTTT.

This clone was observed a handful of times. CDR3 in DNA: TGTGCCAGCAGCGTAGGGGGAATTGTAACTACCAGCACAGATACGCAGTATTTT. It specifies CASSVGGIVTTSTDTQYF. V and J are TRBV9 and TRBJ2-3, with no clear D. The length of the CDR3 is 18 residues. In germline, CDR1 is SGDLS, CDR2 YYNGEE. V gave up 0 bases and J gave up 0 bases, with 17 bases separating them.

This clone was observed a handful of times. The rearrangement links TRBV28 to TRBJ1-5; 9 bases are a match to TRBD1. The junction had 18 bases not matched to a gene; V was cut back by 7 bases and J by 11 bases. The CDR3 runs to 16 residues. Germline loops: CDR1 MDHEN, CDR2 SYDVKM. CDR3 sequence: CASTLIGTGSWLAQHF. As DNA, the CDR3 is TGTGCCAGCACCCTAATAGGGACAGGGAGTTGGTTAGCCCAGCATTTT.